These 10 T cell receptor beta chains were all obtained from the same sample, sequenced in a study of T-cell memory formation after mild COVID-19. A single record per CDR3 protein comes from TCRdb applying MiXCR to the 5' RACE reads. Of approximately 40,000 distinct CDR3 sequences listed, 9.5% to 12% are singletons. The sequencing input was PBMCs or a T cell subset sorted from them (not recorded which). The receptor set was obtained from a man between 18 and 35 years old who had mild COVID-19 (a few samples of this study predate the infection). Cell type and time point are not known.

This clonotype was seen ten or more times. The chain recombines TRBV15 with TRBJ1-2, with D uncertain. Trimming took off 4 bases at V and 3 bases at J, with 15 bases between the two ends. Germline CDR1 LNHNV, CDR2 YYDKDF (reference sequence). The CDR3 totals 15 residues. Here the CDR3 DNA reads TGTGCCACCAGCATTAGGACCGTATATGACTATGGCTACACCTTC. It encodes CATSIRTVYDYGYTF.

This clonotype has only a few counts. This sequence joins TRBV2 and TRBJ1-1; the D is unclear. CDR3 size: 10 residues. Between the trimmed V and J ends, which lost 3 bases and 11 bases, there was a span of 7 bases. Germline lookup yields CDR1 SNHLY and CDR2 FYNNEI. Here the CDR3 reads CASSDDFAFF. The CDR3 coding sequence is TGTGCCAGCAGTGACGATTTTGCTTTCTTT.

The sample holds many counts of this clonotype. The gene calls are TRBV7-8 and TRBJ2-5, with a tentative D call TRBD1 (8 bases). The CDR3 totals 14 residues. V was trimmed by 7 bases and J by 4 bases, leaving 16 bases between them. From germline, CDR1 is SGHVS and CDR2 FQNEAQ. The CDR3 bases are TGTGCCAGCAACCCGACAGGGGAGGGAGAGACCCAGTACTTC. Translation gives CASNPTGEGETQYF.

At least ten counts were recorded for this clonotype. J is TRBJ2-2 and V is TRBV6-1, with D perhaps assigned TRBD1 or TRBD2 (6 bases each). This CDR3 has 17 residues. CDR1 is MNHNS, CDR2 SASEGT, per germline. With 5 bases removed from V and 2 bases from J, the gap between germline ends came to 18 bases. CDR3 protein: CASSFPGADYNTGELFF. CDR3 bases: TGTGCCAGCAGTTTCCCGGGGGCAGATTATAACACCGGGGAGCTGTTTTTT.

This clonotype was observed many times. The chain carries TRBV5-1 and TRBJ1-1, with D maybe TRBD1 (6 bases). Trimming removed 0 bases from V and 2 bases from J, with 11 bases in between. CDR1 is SGHRS and CDR2 is YFSETQ in the germline V gene. The CDR3 is 15 residues long. This chain's CDR3 is CASSLAGDINTEAFF. Here the CDR3 DNA reads TGCGCCAGCAGCTTGGCCGGGGACATAAACACTGAAGCTTTCTTT.

In this sample, this clonotype turned up many times. The V and J genes are TRBV11-2 and TRBJ2-3; TRBD1 agrees at 11 bases. With 5 bases clipped from V and 4 bases from J, the junction kept 17 bases outside the gene matches. The CDR3 extends over 19 amino acids. Per germline, CDR1 SGHAT and CDR2 FQNNGV. The CDR3 nucleotides are TGTGCCAGCAGCAGGGGGACCTATTTGGACAGGGGGCACTCAGATACGCAGTATTTT. This gives the protein CASSRGTYLDRGHSDTQYF.

This clonotype was observed many times. V gene TRBV7-2 combines with J gene TRBJ2-5, with D unresolved. Trimming took 5 bases from V and 3 from J, leaving 10 bases between them. In germline, CDR1 is SGHTA, CDR2 FQGNSA. CDR3 length equals 13 residues. In DNA form, the CDR3 reads TGTGCCAGCAGCAACCCAGTTAAAGAGACCCAGTACTTC. This translates into CASSNPVKETQYF.

This clonotype was recorded many times. The chain carries TRBV6-2 or TRBV6-3 and TRBJ2-7; no clear D. The V and J ends lost 5 bases and 2 bases respectively, with 7 bases between them. The CDR3 runs 12 residues. CDR1 is MNHEY and CDR2 is SVGEGT in the germline V gene. CDR3 sequence reads: CASSRFPYEQYF. The CDR3 coding sequence is TGTGCCAGCAGTCGTTTTCCCTACGAGCAGTACTTC.

This clonotype showed up many times. The chain links TRBV14 to TRBJ2-7; D is unresolved. Germline lookup yields CDR1 SGHDN and CDR2 FVKESK. The CDR3 spans 12 residues. With 2 bases removed from V and 0 bases from J, the gap between germline ends came to 2 bases. This CDR3 is CASSQSSYEQYF. CDR3 nucleotides: TGTGCCAGCAGCCAAAGCTCCTACGAGCAGTACTTC.

The table lists this clonotype with many counts. The chain is built from TRBV27 and TRBJ2-5, with D possibly called TRBD1 or TRBD2 (5 bases each). The CDR3 covers 13 residues. The germline V gene has CDR1 MNHEY and CDR2 SMNVEV (reference sequence). V was trimmed by 4 bases and J by 4 bases, leaving 10 bases between them. The chain's CDR3 is CASSSRGRETQYF. CDR3 DNA sequence: TGTGCCAGCAGTTCCCGGGGCCGAGAGACCCAGTACTTC.